This record looks at one T cell receptor (beta chain) sequence and its context. Per the germline V gene, CDR1 is KGHSH and CDR2 is LQKENI. This CDR3 is built from 15 residues. Trimming took 4 bases from V and 2 from J, leaving 15 bases between them. Survey level was the resolution at which the v3.0 immunoSEQ assay ran. Profiled with immunoSEQ multiplex PCR; TCRdb holds only in-frame clones, not every one. Among 30,000 to 45,000 clones, roughly 78% were seen once, and the ten largest hold about 5.8%. This specimen comes from a study of long-term antiretroviral therapy in people with HIV. The TCR sequence derives from a man aged 30 to 39 with HIV. This specimen consisted of unsorted PBMCs, obtained 3.4 years after starting antiretroviral therapy. J is TRBJ2-7 and V is TRBV18; D might be TRBD2 (5 bases). The CDR3 DNA reads as TGTGCCAGCTCACAAGGCAGGTCGGGGACCTACGAGCAGTACTTC. This gives the protein CASSQGRSGTYEQYF.